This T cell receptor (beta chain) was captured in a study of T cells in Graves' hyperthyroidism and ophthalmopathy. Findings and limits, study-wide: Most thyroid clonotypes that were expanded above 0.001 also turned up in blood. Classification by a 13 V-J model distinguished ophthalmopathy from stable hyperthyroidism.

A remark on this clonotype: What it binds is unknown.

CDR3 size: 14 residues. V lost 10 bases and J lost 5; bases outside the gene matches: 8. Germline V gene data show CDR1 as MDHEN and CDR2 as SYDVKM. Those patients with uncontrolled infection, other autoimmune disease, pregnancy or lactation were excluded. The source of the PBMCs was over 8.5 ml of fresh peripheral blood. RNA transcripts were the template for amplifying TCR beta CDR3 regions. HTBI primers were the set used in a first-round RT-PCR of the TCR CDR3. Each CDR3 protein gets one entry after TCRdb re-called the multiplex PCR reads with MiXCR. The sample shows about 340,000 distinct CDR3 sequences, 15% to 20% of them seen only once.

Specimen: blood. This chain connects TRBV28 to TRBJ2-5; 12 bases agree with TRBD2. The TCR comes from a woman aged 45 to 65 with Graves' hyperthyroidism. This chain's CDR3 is CATRLAGVGETQYF. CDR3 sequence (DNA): TGTGCCACCAGACTAGCGGGAGTCGGGGAGACCCAGTACTTC.